One sample yielded the 24 T cell receptor beta chains listed below, sequenced in a study of cytomegalovirus exposure and HLA in healthy donors. This PCR relied on a set of 60 Vbeta primers and 13 Jbeta primers. Sequencing used immunoSEQ multiplex PCR; TCRdb keeps in-frame clones, though not all of them. The repertoire holds roughly 180,000 clones, with roughly 80% as singletons. The sequenced sample was PBMCs. The source is a girl under 18 in good health and CMV-seropositive.

This clone was counted between two and nine times. This chain links TRBV7-8 with TRBJ2-7; 11 bases match TRBD2. Germline loops: CDR1 SGHVS, CDR2 FQNEAQ. This CDR3 region has 16 residues. The ends lost 0 bases at V and 5 bases at J; junction bases unmatched: 6. The CDR3 region is CASSLARPSGRNEQYF. CDR3 in DNA: TGTGCCAGCAGCTTAGCGAGGCCTAGCGGGAGGAACGAGCAGTACTTC. Looking up the rest from reference TRBV7-8 and TRBJ2-7 gives the full variable domain: GAGVSQSPRYKVAKRGQDVALRCDPISGHVSLFWYQQALGQGPEFLTYFQNEAQLDKSGLPSDRFFAERPEGSVSTLKIQRTQQEDSAVYLCASSLARPSGRNEQYFGPGTRLTVT.

The gene calls are TRBV27 and TRBJ1-5; tentative D call: TRBD1 (5 bases). CDR3 length equals 14 residues. CDR1 and CDR2 from the germline V gene are MNHEY and SMNVEV (reference sequence). Trimming pared 7 bases from V and 3 bases from J, leaving 13 bases between. CDR3 bases: TGTGCCAGCATGCCGGGACTGTTCAATCAGCCCCAGCATTTT. Translation gives CASMPGLFNQPQHF.

This clone was counted a few times. V is TRBV13 and J is TRBJ2-1; D unresolved. Per the germline V gene, CDR1 is PRHDT and CDR2 is FYEKMQ (reference sequence). V was shortened by 4 bases and J by 8 bases, with 9 bases between the two germline ends. The CDR3 sequence is 12 residues long. The CDR3 DNA reads as TGTGCCAGCAGCTCCACAGAACATGAGCAGTTCTTC. It translates to CASSSTEHEQFF.

V gene TRBV5-1 combines with J gene TRBJ1-2, with a weak D call TRBD1 (6 bases). V lost 1 base and J 0 bases, leaving 16 bases between the germline ends. CDR3 length: 17 residues. Germline V gives CDR1 SGHRS, CDR2 YFSETQ. As DNA, the CDR3 is TGCGCCAGCAGCTTGAAAGGGGGACAACCAGCTAACTATGGCTACACCTTC. Translating gives CASSLKGGQPANYGYTF.

This clone showed up just once. The rearrangement joins TRBV4-2 to TRBJ2-1; TRBD2 aligns across 11 bases. The CDR3 is 15 residues long. The J segment lost 7 bases and the V segment lost 2 bases, leaving 4 bases of the junction unmatched. Germline lookup yields CDR1 LGHNA and CDR2 YNFKEQ. The DNA of the CDR3 is TGTGCCAGCAGCCAAACACTAGCGGGAGTAAATGAGCAGTTCTTC. It translates to CASSQTLAGVNEQFF.

The rearrangement uses TRBV5-1 and TRBJ2-6; 7 positions agree with TRBD1. This CDR3 spans 18 amino acids. Germline V CDR1 and CDR2: SGHRS, YFSETQ. With 4 bases clipped from V and 0 bases from J, the junction kept 10 bases outside the gene matches. The CDR3 is CASSGPGTVSSGANVLTF. The CDR3 nucleotides read TGCGCCAGCAGCGGGCCGGGGACAGTATCCTCTGGGGCCAACGTCCTGACTTTC.

The chain combines TRBV5-1 with TRBJ2-7, with TRBD2 identical over 7 bases. Germline lookup yields CDR1 SGHRS and CDR2 YFSETQ. The CDR3 runs 17 residues. The V gene end was trimmed by 3 bases and the J gene end by 7 bases; junction bases not matched to a gene: 19. Here the CDR3 DNA reads TGCGCCAGCAGCTCGGGCAGGAGCGGGGCCCCGTCGGGAGAGCAGTACTTC. Translated: CASSSGRSGAPSGEQYF. The full variable domain, its missing parts supplied by reference TRBV5-1 and TRBJ2-7, is KAGVTQTPRYLIKTRGQQVTLSCSPISGHRSVSWYQQTPGQGLQFLFEYFSETQRNKGNFPGRFSGRQFSNSRSEMNVSTLELGDSALYLCASSSGRSGAPSGEQYFGPGTRLTVT.

The chain combines TRBV10-1 with TRBJ2-1; 12 bases line up with TRBD2. V was pared by 6 bases and J by 4 bases, with 10 bases of the junction left unmatched. The germline V gene has CDR1 WNHNN and CDR2 SYGVQD (reference sequence). CDR3 length: 17 residues. The CDR3 spells CASSRELAGGPYNEQFF. The CDR3, as DNA: TGCGCCAGCAGCCGAGAACTAGCGGGAGGACCTTACAATGAGCAGTTCTTC.

The chain links TRBV2 to TRBJ1-1, with TRBD1 matching 8 bases. This CDR3 region has 12 residues. CDR1 SNHLY and CDR2 FYNNEI come from the germline V gene. Germline trimming cut 5 bases from V and 9 bases from J; bases unmatched to any gene: 5. DNA for the CDR3: TGTGCCAGCAGTCGACAGGGGAAGAAAGCTTTCTTT. This translates into CASSRQGKKAFF.

The chain joins TRBV29-1 to TRBJ2-3; 16 positions agree with TRBD2. This CDR3 is 16 amino acids long. Germline CDR1 SQVTM, CDR2 ANQGSEA. J lost 1 base, V lost 8 bases, and 6 bases had no gene match. The CDR3 nucleotides are TGCAGCCAGGGACTAGCGGGAGGGCCGGGCACAGATACGCAGTATTTT. Its translation is CSQGLAGGPGTDTQYF.

This rearrangement joins TRBV30 to TRBJ2-5, with TRBD1 as a possible D gene (5 bases). Per the germline V gene, CDR1 is GTSNPN and CDR2 is SVGIG (reference sequence). The length of the CDR3 is 13 residues. Trimming took off 2 bases at V and 1 base at J, with 8 bases between the two ends. The CDR3 loop reads CAWSKGVQETQYF. For the CDR3, the DNA is TGTGCCTGGAGTAAAGGGGTCCAAGAGACCCAGTACTTC.

The V call is TRBV10-2, the J call TRBJ2-1, with 15 bases fitting TRBD2. The V gene end was trimmed by 4 bases and the J gene end by 3 bases; junction bases not matched to a gene: 10. The CDR3 is 19 amino acids. Germline V gene sequence: CDR1 WSHSY, CDR2 SAAADI. The CDR3 spells CASSGDPGTSGRYYNEQFF. CDR3 bases: TGCGCCAGCAGTGGGGACCCCGGGACTAGCGGGAGGTACTACAATGAGCAGTTCTTC.

The chain recombines TRBV5-1 with TRBJ2-7; 14 nucleotides agree with TRBD2. Trimming took 4 bases from V and 3 from J; bases not matched to a gene: 0. The CDR3 covers 14 residues. The germline V gene encodes CDR1 SGHRS and CDR2 YFSETQ. CDR3 DNA: TGCGCCAGCAGCGGGACTAGCGGGAGCTACGAGCAGTACTTC. Translation: CASSGTSGSYEQYF.

The chain has TRBV2 and TRBJ1-1, with a possible D match to TRBD1 (5 bases). Germline V lookup: CDR1 SNHLY, CDR2 FYNNEI. The CDR3 length is 16 residues. Trimming took 3 bases from V and 1 from J, leaving 15 bases between them. The CDR3 coding sequence is TGTGCCAGCAGTGAGACGGGACTCCTTCCGAACACTGAAGCTTTCTTT. Residues: CASSETGLLPNTEAFF. The complete variable domain, with remaining parts taken from reference TRBV2 and TRBJ1-1, reads EPEVTQTPSHQVTQMGQEVILRCVPISNHLYFYWYRQILGQKVEFLVSFYNNEISEKSEIFDDQFSVERPDGSNFTLKIRSTKLEDSAMYFCASSETGLLPNTEAFFGQGTRLTVV.

V is TRBV5-4 and J is TRBJ2-3; D is ambiguous. CDR3 length: 13 amino acids. The germline gives CDR1 SGHNT, CDR2 YYREEE (reference sequence). Trimming removed 4 bases from V and 0 bases from J, with 6 bases in between. CDR3 residues: CASSPPSTDTQYF. CDR3 nucleotide sequence: TGTGCCAGCAGCCCCCCTAGCACAGATACGCAGTATTTT.

This clone has just one count. Here the CDR3 reads CAASVGYGEQYF. CDR3 DNA sequence: TGTGCCGCGTCCGTCGGGTATGGCGAGCAGTACTTC. The rearrangement joins TRBV25-1 to TRBJ2-7; unclear D gene. V lost 11 bases and J 6 bases, leaving 17 bases between the germline ends. The CDR3 is 12 residues long. Germline loops: CDR1 MGHDK, CDR2 SYGVNS.

This clone was picked up one time. The gene calls are TRBV30 and TRBJ1-1; D gene ambiguous. V lost 0 bases to trimming and J lost 3 bases, with 17 bases between them. The CDR3 length is 16 residues. The V gene's germline CDR1 is GTSNPN and CDR2 SVGIG (reference sequence). CDR3 in amino acids: CAWSVRGTFPDTEAFF. CDR3 DNA: TGTGCCTGGAGTGTACGGGGAACGTTTCCTGACACTGAAGCTTTCTTT.

V and J are TRBV5-6 and TRBJ1-2; unclear D gene. Trimming left V 0 bases short and J 8 bases short, with 8 bases between. Germline V gives CDR1 SGHDT, CDR2 YYEEEE. CDR3 length: 12 residues. The CDR3 coding sequence is TGTGCCAGCAGCTTGGTAGAGGGAGGCTACACCTTC. This encodes CASSLVEGGYTF.

This chain links TRBV19 with TRBJ1-1, with 8 bases aligning to TRBD1. Per the germline V gene, CDR1 is LNHDA and CDR2 is SQIVND (reference sequence). This CDR3 is built from 14 residues. J lost 5 bases, V lost 8 bases, and 10 bases had no gene match. This CDR3 reads CASGPQGGNTEAFF. CDR3 in DNA: TGTGCCAGTGGCCCACAGGGGGGAAATACTGAAGCTTTCTTT.

The gene calls are TRBV29-1 and TRBJ2-1, with D tentatively TRBD2 (6 bases). The CDR3 totals 12 residues. V was shortened by 4 bases and J by 6 bases, with 10 bases between the two germline ends. Germline V gene sequence: CDR1 SQVTM, CDR2 ANQGSEA. The DNA for the CDR3 is TGCAGCGTTGTTTCGGGACTCAATGAGCAGTTCTTC. Its translation is CSVVSGLNEQFF.

Concerning this clone itself: Within the sample, other DNA sequences also encode this same CDR3. V gene TRBV11-2 combines with J gene TRBJ2-2, with D perhaps matching TRBD2 (5 bases). Trimming cost V 1 base and J 1 base, with 7 bases left between them. The CDR3 totals 15 residues. The germline V gene encodes CDR1 SGHAT and CDR2 FQNNGV. This CDR3 is CASSLVGRNTGELFF. In nucleotides, the CDR3 is TGTGCCAGCAGCTTAGTGGGGAGGAACACCGGGGAGCTGTTTTTT. Supplemented by reference TRBV11-2 and TRBJ2-2, the full variable domain reads EAGVAQSPRYKIIEKRQSVAFWCNPISGHATLYWYQQILGQGPKLLIQFQNNGVVDDSQLPKDRFSAERLKGVDSTLKIQPAKLEDSAVYLCASSLVGRNTGELFFGEGSRLTVL.

The chain joins TRBV9 to TRBJ2-5; the match to TRBD2 covers 12 bases. The V and J ends lost 3 bases and 5 bases, in that order; junction bases with no gene match: 5. This CDR3 spans 15 amino acids. Germline assignment: CDR1 SGDLS and CDR2 YYNGEE. The CDR3 protein is CASSAGLAGRETQYF. CDR3 DNA sequence: TGTGCCAGCAGCGCTGGACTAGCGGGAAGGGAGACCCAGTACTTC. The entire variable domain, with the rest obtained from reference TRBV9 and TRBJ2-5, is as follows: DSGVTQTPKHLITATGQRVTLRCSPRSGDLSVYWYQQSLDQGLQFLIQYYNGEERAKGNILERFSAQQFPDLHSELNLSSLELGDSALYFCASSAGLAGRETQYFGPGTRLLVL.

The V and J genes are TRBV25-1 and TRBJ2-1; D is unclear. Looked up from germline, CDR1 is MGHDK and CDR2 is SYGVNS. The length of the CDR3 is 12 residues. Trimming shortened V by 3 bases and J by 3 bases, and 3 bases separated the two germline ends. As DNA, the CDR3 is TGTGCCAGCAGTGACAACTACAATGAGCAGTTCTTC. Residues: CASSDNYNEQFF.

This rearrangement joins TRBV10-1 to TRBJ2-3, with a tentative D call TRBD2 (6 bases). The CDR3 spans 13 residues. V was clipped by 8 bases and J by 2 bases, with 11 bases between them. The germline gives CDR1 WNHNN, CDR2 SYGVQD (reference sequence). The CDR3 DNA reads TGCGCCAGCGGGTCGGGAGACACAGATACGCAGTATTTT. Translating it yields CASGSGDTDTQYF.